The 24 T cell receptor beta chains below were found in one sample sequenced in a study of blood T cell repertoires in COVID-19. Repertoires were generated with immunoSEQ multiplex PCR, while TCRdb's copy carries only in-frame clones and drops some. This sample has nearly 45,000 clones, with approximately 85% found just once. The sample taken for sequencing was peripheral blood. These receptors came from a woman older than 75 with acute or convalescent COVID-19.

The CDR3 spells CASRPDRGTYNEQFF. In DNA, the CDR3 is TGTGCCAGCAGACCGGACAGGGGAACGTACAATGAGCAGTTCTTC. The V call is TRBV2, the J call TRBJ2-1; 9 nucleotides match TRBD1. The CDR3 sequence is 15 residues long. CDR1 SNHLY and CDR2 FYNNEI come from the germline V gene. Unmatched junction bases numbered 7, after V lost 6 bases and J lost 4 bases. Full variable domain (remainder filled in from reference TRBV2 and TRBJ2-1): EPEVTQTPSHQVTQMGQEVILRCVPISNHLYFYWYRQILGQKVEFLVSFYNNEISEKSEIFDDQFSVERPDGSNFTLKIRSTKLEDSAMYFCASRPDRGTYNEQFFGPGTRLTVL.

V is TRBV5-4 and J is TRBJ2-7; 8 positions match TRBD2. The CDR3 loop spans 16 amino acids. Germline V gene sequence: CDR1 SGHNT, CDR2 YYREEE (reference sequence). With 3 bases clipped from V and 5 bases from J, the junction kept 13 bases outside the gene matches. DNA of the CDR3: TGTGCCAGCAGCTACGCCTCGGGGGGGGCGCGGGACGAGCAGTACTTC. Translating it yields CASSYASGGARDEQYF. The complete variable domain, with remaining parts taken from reference TRBV5-4 and TRBJ2-7, reads ETGVTQSPTHLIKTRGQQVTLRCSSQSGHNTVSWYQQALGQGPQFIFQYYREEENGRGNFPPRFSGLQFPNYSSELNVNALELDDSALYLCASSYASGGARDEQYFGPGTRLTVT.

The chain is built from TRBV24-1 and TRBJ2-2; the match to TRBD2 covers 8 bases. The CDR3 has 16 amino acids. CDR1 KGHDR and CDR2 SFDVKD come from the germline V gene. V lost 2 bases, J lost 6 bases, and 7 bases stayed unmatched. The CDR3 DNA reads as TGTGCCACCAGTGATTCACAAGCGGGAGAGGCCGGGGAGCTGTTTTTT. It yields the protein CATSDSQAGEAGELFF.

The rearrangement uses TRBV30 and TRBJ2-7; 9 bases agree with TRBD2. The V segment lost 5 bases and the J segment 12 bases; nucleotides outside the gene matches: 14. The germline gives CDR1 GTSNPN, CDR2 SVGIG (reference sequence). The length of the CDR3 is 13 residues. CDR3 sequence reads: CAWGGQLAGDLYF. CDR3 DNA: TGTGCCTGGGGGGGACAGTTAGCGGGAGATCTGTACTTC.

The chain is built from TRBV7-2 and TRBJ2-5; 7 bases agree with TRBD1. Germline CDR1 reads SGHTA; CDR2 reads FQGNSA. CDR3 length: 14 residues. Trimming removed 5 bases from V and 3 bases from J; junction bases left unmatched: 6. The DNA of the CDR3 is TGTGCCAGCAGCCAGGGACAGAACAAAGAGACCCAGTACTTC. This sequence encodes CASSQGQNKETQYF.

This chain connects TRBV7-9 to TRBJ1-4; TRBD1 matches at 8 bases. Germline CDR1 SEHNR, CDR2 FQNEAQ (reference sequence). Germline trimming cut 6 bases from V and 8 bases from J; bases unmatched to any gene: 8. The CDR3 is 14 amino acids. The CDR3 sequence: CASRKQGVKEKLFF. CDR3 in DNA: TGTGCCAGCAGAAAACAGGGGGTTAAGGAAAAACTGTTTTTT.

The chain has TRBV11-3 and TRBJ2-1; TRBD1 aligns across 7 bases. Losses at the gene ends were 3 bases for V and 4 bases for J; bases not matched to a gene: 6. Germline assignment: CDR1 SGHNT and CDR2 YENEEA. The CDR3 is 15 amino acids. The CDR3 loop is CASSFVRGPYNEQFF. The CDR3 nucleotides read TGTGCCAGCAGCTTCGTGAGGGGGCCATACAATGAGCAGTTCTTC.

This clone was observed a few times. The gene calls are TRBV18 and TRBJ2-5; 7 bases agree with TRBD1. Germline assignment: CDR1 KGHSH and CDR2 LQKENI. The CDR3 has 16 amino acids. J was trimmed by 4 bases and V by 2 bases; bases with no gene match: 10. The CDR3 spells CASSPTGALTGETQYF. Here the CDR3 DNA reads TGTGCCAGCTCACCAACAGGGGCGCTTACGGGAGAGACCCAGTACTTC. The full variable domain, with the rest looked up from reference TRBV18 and TRBJ2-5, is NAGVMQNPRHLVRRRGQEARLRCSPMKGHSHVYWYRQLPEEGLKFMVYLQKENIIDESGMPKERFSAEFPKEGPSILRIQQVVRGDSAAYFCASSPTGALTGETQYFGPGTRLLVL.

The rearrangement joins TRBV19 to TRBJ1-1; no firm D call. This CDR3 spans 13 amino acids. Germline V gene data show CDR1 as LNHDA and CDR2 as SQIVND (reference sequence). V lost 5 bases and J 2 bases, leaving 9 bases between the germline ends. The chain's CDR3 is CASSPRANTEAFF. The CDR3 DNA sequence: TGTGCCAGTAGTCCGAGGGCAAACACTGAAGCTTTCTTT.

The chain links TRBV5-1 to TRBJ2-3; possibly TRBD2 for D (5 bases). CDR3 length equals 16 residues. Trimming pared 6 bases from V and 2 bases from J, leaving 19 bases between. CDR1 is SGHRS and CDR2 is YFSETQ in the germline V gene. The CDR3 DNA reads TGCGCCAGCACCCACGGGCGGGCCATGGACACAGATACGCAGTATTTT. Protein sequence: CASTHGRAMDTDTQYF.

The chain joins TRBV10-3 to TRBJ2-1; the D gene is possibly TRBD2 (6 bases). V shed 3 bases and J shed 5 bases, with 17 bases lying between them. Per germline, CDR1 ENHRY and CDR2 SYGVKD. This CDR3 spans 16 amino acids. The CDR3 protein is CAISDWVGSGDNEQFF. In DNA form, the CDR3 reads TGTGCCATCAGTGACTGGGTTGGTAGCGGAGACAATGAGCAGTTCTTC.

The V and J genes are TRBV28 and TRBJ1-5, with D tentatively TRBD1 (6 bases). CDR1 MDHEN and CDR2 SYDVKM come from the germline V gene. The CDR3 is 16 amino acids. Deletions cut 1 base from V and 1 base from J, with 11 bases between. CDR3 loop: CASSLLGAWSNQPQHF. The CDR3 nucleotides read TGTGCCAGCAGTTTATTGGGGGCATGGAGCAATCAGCCCCAGCATTTT.

V is TRBV5-1 and J is TRBJ2-2; 11 bases are shared with TRBD2. The CDR3 contains 15 residues. The ends lost 4 bases at V and 8 bases at J; junction bases unmatched: 7. In germline, CDR1 is SGHRS, CDR2 YFSETQ. CDR3 nucleotide sequence: TGCGCCAGCAGCCCAAGGACTAGCGGGTTAGGGGAGCTGTTTTTT. It is translated as CASSPRTSGLGELFF.

This clone was recorded once. V gene TRBV5-6 combines with J gene TRBJ1-1; 10 bases fit TRBD1. After removal of 3 bases from V and 1 base from J, the junction contained 12 bases not matched to a gene. This CDR3 spans 18 amino acids. The germline V gene has CDR1 SGHDT and CDR2 YYEEEE. The CDR3, as DNA: TGTGCCAGCAGCTCCCTTGTTGACCGGGACAGGGGGAACACTGAAGCTTTCTTT. Translation gives CASSSLVDRDRGNTEAFF.

V is TRBV2 and J is TRBJ2-7; 9 positions agree with TRBD1. Trimming removed 4 bases from V and 4 bases from J; junction bases left unmatched: 11. There are 16 residues in the CDR3. Germline loops: CDR1 SNHLY, CDR2 FYNNEI. Written as DNA, the CDR3 is TGTGCCAGCAGTGCCTCCGGGACAGGGATTGGTTACGAGCAGTACTTC. It encodes CASSASGTGIGYEQYF.

A few counts support this clone. The V gene is TRBV27, the J gene TRBJ1-2; 10 bases are a match to TRBD1. There are 13 residues in the CDR3. V lost 3 bases, J lost 8 bases, and 3 bases stayed unmatched. The germline V gene has CDR1 MNHEY and CDR2 SMNVEV (reference sequence). CDR3 loop: CASSFGQGDGYTF. Written as DNA, the CDR3 is TGTGCCAGCAGTTTCGGACAGGGGGACGGCTACACCTTC.

V usage is TRBV2 and J usage is TRBJ1-1; TRBD1 matches 9 bases. Germline CDR1 is SNHLY and CDR2 is FYNNEI. V lost 5 bases, J lost 5 bases, and 15 bases stayed unmatched. This CDR3 has 17 residues. CDR3 amino acids: CASSPLAGTGLGTEAFF. The CDR3, as DNA: TGTGCCAGCAGTCCTCTTGCTGGGACAGGGTTGGGGACTGAAGCTTTCTTT.

The CDR3 DNA reads TGTGCCAGCAGCAACGGACAGGGGGGTGAAAAACTGTTTTTT. Its translation: CASSNGQGGEKLFF. The rearrangement links TRBV9 to TRBJ1-4, with 10 nucleotides matching TRBD1. The CDR3 is 14 residues long. V lost 4 bases and J lost 7; bases outside the gene matches: 4. Germline-derived CDR1 and CDR2 are SGDLS and YYNGEE.

This sequence joins TRBV7-9 and TRBJ2-2; the D gene is possibly TRBD2 (6 bases). Per the germline V gene, CDR1 is SEHNR and CDR2 is FQNEAQ (reference sequence). The CDR3 covers 14 residues. Trimming took 3 bases from V and 5 from J, leaving 10 bases between them. The CDR3 spells CASSFSGSTGELFF. DNA of the CDR3: TGTGCCAGCAGCTTCTCCGGGAGTACCGGGGAGCTGTTTTTT.

The V call is TRBV19, the J call TRBJ1-5; TRBD1 matches 7 bases. The length of the CDR3 is 15 residues. The germline V gene has CDR1 LNHDA and CDR2 SQIVND (reference sequence). The ends lost 1 base at V and 7 bases at J; junction bases unmatched: 7. The CDR3 sequence is CASSIGGTAYQPQHF. CDR3 DNA sequence: TGTGCCAGTAGTATAGGAGGGACAGCTTACCAGCCCCAGCATTTT.

The chain joins TRBV3-1 (or the pseudogene TRBV3-2) to TRBJ2-1, with a possible D match to TRBD1 (5 bases). V was pared by 6 bases and J by 5 bases, with 11 bases between. Germline V gene lookup returns CDR1 LGHDT and CDR2 YNNKEL (reference sequence). This CDR3 has 13 residues. The CDR3 DNA sequence: TGTGCCAGCAGACCCTCAGGGAACAATGAGCAGTTCTTC. This codes for CASRPSGNNEQFF.

V usage is TRBV25-1 and J usage is TRBJ2-5; 7 nucleotides align to TRBD1. The CDR3 sequence is 14 residues long. Germline loops: CDR1 MGHDK, CDR2 SYGVNS. V trimming: 7 bases; J trimming: 4 bases; junction bases outside the gene matches: 9. The CDR3 region has the DNA TGTGCCAGCACTAGACAGGGAAAGGGAGAGACCCAGTACTTC. It specifies CASTRQGKGETQYF. The full variable domain, in which reference TRBV25-1 and TRBJ2-5 provide the parts outside the CDR3, is EADIYQTPRYLVIGTGKKITLECSQTMGHDKMYWYQQDPGMELHLIHYSYGVNSTEKGDLSSESTVSRIRTEHFPLTLESARPSHTSQYLCASTRQGKGETQYFGPGTRLLVL.

This CDR3 is CSVEGGMASGPYEQYF. In nucleotides, the CDR3 is TGCAGCGTTGAAGGGGGAATGGCTAGCGGCCCCTACGAGCAGTACTTC. The V call is TRBV29-1, the J call TRBJ2-7; 7 nucleotides agree with TRBD2. This CDR3 is built from 16 residues. V shed 1 base, J shed 2 bases, and the junction held 11 bases outside the gene matches. CDR1 is SQVTM and CDR2 is ANQGSEA in the germline V gene.

CDR3: CASSISGTDYNEQFF. CDR3 coding DNA: TGTGCCAGCAGCATCTCAGGGACAGATTACAATGAGCAGTTCTTC. The V and J genes are TRBV11-3 and TRBJ2-1, with 7 bases matching TRBD1. From germline, CDR1 is SGHNT and CDR2 YENEEA. V was clipped by 5 bases and J by 4 bases; unmatched bases: 8. The CDR3 sequence is 15 residues long. The whole variable domain, remainder taken from reference TRBV11-3 and TRBJ2-1, is EAGVVQSPRYKIIEKKQPVAFWCNPISGHNTLYWYLQNLGQGPELLIRYENEEAVDDSQLPKDRFSAERLKGVDSTLKIQPAELGDSAVYLCASSISGTDYNEQFFGPGTRLTVL.